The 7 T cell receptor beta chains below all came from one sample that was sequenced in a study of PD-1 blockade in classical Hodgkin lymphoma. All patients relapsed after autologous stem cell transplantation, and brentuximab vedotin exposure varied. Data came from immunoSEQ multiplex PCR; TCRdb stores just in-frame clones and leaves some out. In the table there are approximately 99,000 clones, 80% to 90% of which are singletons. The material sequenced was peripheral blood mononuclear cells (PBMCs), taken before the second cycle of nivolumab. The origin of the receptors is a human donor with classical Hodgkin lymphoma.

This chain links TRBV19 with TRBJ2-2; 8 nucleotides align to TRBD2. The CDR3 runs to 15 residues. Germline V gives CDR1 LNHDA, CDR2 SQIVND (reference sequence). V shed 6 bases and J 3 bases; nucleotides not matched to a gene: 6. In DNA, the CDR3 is TGTGCCAGTAGCGTAGCGGGAATCTACACCGGGGAGCTGTTTTTT. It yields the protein CASSVAGIYTGELFF.

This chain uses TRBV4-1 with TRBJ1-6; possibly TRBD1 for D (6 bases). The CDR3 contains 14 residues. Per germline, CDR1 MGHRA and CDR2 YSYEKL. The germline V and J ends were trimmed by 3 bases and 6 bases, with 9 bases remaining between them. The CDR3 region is CASSHGQSNSPLHF. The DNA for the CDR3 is TGCGCCAGCAGCCACGGACAGTCTAATTCACCCCTCCACTTT.

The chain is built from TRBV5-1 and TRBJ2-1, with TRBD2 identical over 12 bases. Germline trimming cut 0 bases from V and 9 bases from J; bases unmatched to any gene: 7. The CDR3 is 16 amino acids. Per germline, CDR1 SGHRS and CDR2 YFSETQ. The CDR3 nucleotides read TGCGCCAGCAGCTTGGGCGGACTAGCGGGAATGGGTGAGCAGTTCTTC. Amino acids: CASSLGGLAGMGEQFF.

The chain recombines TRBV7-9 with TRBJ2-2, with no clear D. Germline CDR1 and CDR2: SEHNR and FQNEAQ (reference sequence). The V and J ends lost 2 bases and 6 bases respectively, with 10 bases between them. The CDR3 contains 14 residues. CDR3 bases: TGTGCCAGCAGCTTAACCGGTTCGGCCGGGGAGCTGTTTTTT. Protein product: CASSLTGSAGELFF.

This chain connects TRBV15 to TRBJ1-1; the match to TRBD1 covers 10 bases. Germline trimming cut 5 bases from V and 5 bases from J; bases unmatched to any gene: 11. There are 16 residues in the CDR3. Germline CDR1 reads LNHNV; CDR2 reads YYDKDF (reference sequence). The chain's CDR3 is CATSEGQGNRYTEAFF. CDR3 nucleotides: TGTGCCACCAGCGAGGGACAGGGGAACCGCTATACTGAAGCTTTCTTT.

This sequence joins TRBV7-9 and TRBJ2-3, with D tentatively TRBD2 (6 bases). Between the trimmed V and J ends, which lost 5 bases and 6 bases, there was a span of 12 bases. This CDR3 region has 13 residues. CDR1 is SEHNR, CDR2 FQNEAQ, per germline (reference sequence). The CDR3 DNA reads TGTGCCAGCAGCACTCTAGGAGGGGATACGCAGTATTTT. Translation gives CASSTLGGDTQYF.

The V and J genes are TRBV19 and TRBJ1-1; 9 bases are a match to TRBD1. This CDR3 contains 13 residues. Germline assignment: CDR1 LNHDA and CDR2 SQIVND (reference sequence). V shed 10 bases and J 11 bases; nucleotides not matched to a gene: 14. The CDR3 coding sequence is TGTGCCACTCTTGGACAGGGGCCTTTAGGGGCTTTCTTT. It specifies CATLGQGPLGAFF.